These 3 T cell receptor beta chains were sequenced from one sample in a study of blood T cell repertoires in COVID-19. The repertoire was sequenced with immunoSEQ multiplex PCR; TCRdb's copy has only in-frame clones and lacks some. The repertoire consists of a few hundred thousand clones, with 86% occurring once and the leading ten covering about 3.6%. The specimen was peripheral blood. These receptors all come from a man younger than 30 with active or convalescent COVID-19.

About this clone itself: This sequence may be a read error, since a much larger clone differs from it by one base. J is TRBJ2-2 and V is TRBV11-2; TRBD1 might be the D (5 bases). V shed 3 bases and J shed 1 base, with 6 bases lying between them. Germline loops: CDR1 SGHAT, CDR2 FQNNGV. The CDR3 consists of 14 residues. In DNA, the CDR3 is TGTGCCAGCAGCTTTCAGGGGAACACCGGGGAGCTGTTTTTT. It is translated as CASSFQGNTGELFF.

This clone came up many times. Other DNA sequences within the sample encode an identical CDR3. This chain uses TRBV6-5 with TRBJ2-5; D is ambiguous. Trimming removed 0 bases at V and 5 bases at J, with 4 bases between. The CDR3 is made up of 12 amino acids. CDR1 MNHEY and CDR2 SVGAGI come from the germline V gene. DNA for the CDR3: TGTGCCAGCAGTTACTCGAGGGAGACCCAGTACTTC. Amino acids: CASSYSRETQYF.

The J gene is TRBJ1-5, the V gene TRBV2; the D gene is possibly TRBD1 (5 bases). Germline CDR1 is SNHLY and CDR2 is FYNNEI. The CDR3 extends over 17 amino acids. Trimming shortened V by 0 bases and J by 0 bases, and 12 bases separated the two germline ends. This CDR3 is CASSEAGQHYSNQPQHF. The CDR3 bases are TGTGCCAGCAGTGAAGCGGGGCAGCATTATAGCAATCAGCCCCAGCATTTT.